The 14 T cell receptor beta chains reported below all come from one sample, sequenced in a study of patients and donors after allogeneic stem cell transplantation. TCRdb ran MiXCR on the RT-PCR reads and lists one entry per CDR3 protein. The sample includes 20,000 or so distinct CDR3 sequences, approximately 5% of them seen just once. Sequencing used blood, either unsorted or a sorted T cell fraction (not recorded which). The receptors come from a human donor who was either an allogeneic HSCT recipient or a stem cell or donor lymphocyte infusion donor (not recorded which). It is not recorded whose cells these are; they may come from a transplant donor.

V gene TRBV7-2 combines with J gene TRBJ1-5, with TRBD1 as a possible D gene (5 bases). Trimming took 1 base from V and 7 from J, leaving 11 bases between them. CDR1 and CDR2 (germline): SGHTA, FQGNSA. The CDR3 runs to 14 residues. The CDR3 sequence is CASSLVGGRQPQHF. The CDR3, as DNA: TGTGCCAGCAGCTTAGTTGGGGGACGGCAGCCCCAGCATTTT. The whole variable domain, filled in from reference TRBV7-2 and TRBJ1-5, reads GAGVSQSPSNKVTEKGKDVELRCDPISGHTALYWYRQSLGQGLEFLIYFQGNSAPDKSGLPSDRFSAERTGGSVSTLTIQRTQQEDSAVYLCASSLVGGRQPQHFGDGTRLSIL.

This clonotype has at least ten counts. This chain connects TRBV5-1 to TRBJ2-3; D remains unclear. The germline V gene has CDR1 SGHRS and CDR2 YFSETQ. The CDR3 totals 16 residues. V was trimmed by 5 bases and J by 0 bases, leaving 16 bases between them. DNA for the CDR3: TGCGCCAGCAGGCTGTGGGGATCAACTAGCACAGATACGCAGTATTTT. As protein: CASRLWGSTSTDTQYF.

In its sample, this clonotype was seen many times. The DNA for the CDR3 is TGTGCCAGCACTCTTCTTGAGGGGGGGGTCTATAATTCACCCCTCCACTTT. It specifies CASTLLEGGVYNSPLHF. This chain links TRBV27 with TRBJ1-6; D perhaps matches TRBD1 (6 bases). From germline, CDR1 is MNHEY and CDR2 SMNVEV (reference sequence). This CDR3 region has 17 residues. Trimming took off 7 bases at V and 3 bases at J, with 19 bases between the two ends.

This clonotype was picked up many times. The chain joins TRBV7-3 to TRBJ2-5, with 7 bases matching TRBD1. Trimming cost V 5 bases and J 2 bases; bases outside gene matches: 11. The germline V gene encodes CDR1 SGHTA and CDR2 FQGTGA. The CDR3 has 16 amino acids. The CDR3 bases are TGTGCCAGCAGCCTAAATAACAGGGGATCTCAAGAGACCCAGTACTTC. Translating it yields CASSLNNRGSQETQYF.

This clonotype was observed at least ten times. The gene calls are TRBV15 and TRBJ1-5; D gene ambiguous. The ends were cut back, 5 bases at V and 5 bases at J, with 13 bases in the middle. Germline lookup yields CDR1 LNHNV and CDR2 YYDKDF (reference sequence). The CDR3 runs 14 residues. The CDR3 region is CATSFRRTYQPQHF. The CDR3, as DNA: TGTGCCACCAGCTTCCGACGGACGTATCAGCCCCAGCATTTT.

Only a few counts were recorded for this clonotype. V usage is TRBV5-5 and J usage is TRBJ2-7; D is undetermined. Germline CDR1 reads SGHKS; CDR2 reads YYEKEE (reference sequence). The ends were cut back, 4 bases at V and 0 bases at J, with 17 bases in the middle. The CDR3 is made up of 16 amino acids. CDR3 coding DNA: TGTGCCAGCAGCCCGCTCTTCGTTTCTAGCTCCTACGAGCAGTACTTC. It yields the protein CASSPLFVSSSYEQYF.

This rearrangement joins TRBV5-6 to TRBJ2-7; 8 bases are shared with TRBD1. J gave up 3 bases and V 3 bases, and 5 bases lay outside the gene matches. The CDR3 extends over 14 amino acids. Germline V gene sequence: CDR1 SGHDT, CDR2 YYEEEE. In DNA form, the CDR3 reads TGTGCCAGCAGCTCGACAGGGGTAATCTACGAGCAGTACTTC. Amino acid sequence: CASSSTGVIYEQYF.

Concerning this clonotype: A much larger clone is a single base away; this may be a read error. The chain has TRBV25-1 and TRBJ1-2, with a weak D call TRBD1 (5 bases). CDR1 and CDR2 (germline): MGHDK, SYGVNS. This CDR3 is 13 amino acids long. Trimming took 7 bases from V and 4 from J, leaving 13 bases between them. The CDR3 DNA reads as TGTGCCAGCAATGACCAGGGTAGCTATGGCTACACCTTC. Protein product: CASNDQGSYGYTF.

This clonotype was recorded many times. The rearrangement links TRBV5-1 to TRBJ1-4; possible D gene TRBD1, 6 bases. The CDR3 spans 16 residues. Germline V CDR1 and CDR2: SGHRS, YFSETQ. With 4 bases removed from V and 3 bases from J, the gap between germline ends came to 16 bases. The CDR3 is CASSRTGNVANEKLFF. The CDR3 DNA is TGCGCCAGCAGCAGAACAGGGAATGTTGCTAATGAAAAACTGTTTTTT.

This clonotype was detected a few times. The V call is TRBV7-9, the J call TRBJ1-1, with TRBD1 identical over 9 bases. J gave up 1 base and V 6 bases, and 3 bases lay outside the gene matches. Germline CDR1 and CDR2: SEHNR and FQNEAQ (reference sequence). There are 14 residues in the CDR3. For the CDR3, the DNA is TGTGCCAGCAGGTGGGGACAGGGGAACACTGAAGCTTTCTTT. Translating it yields CASRWGQGNTEAFF.

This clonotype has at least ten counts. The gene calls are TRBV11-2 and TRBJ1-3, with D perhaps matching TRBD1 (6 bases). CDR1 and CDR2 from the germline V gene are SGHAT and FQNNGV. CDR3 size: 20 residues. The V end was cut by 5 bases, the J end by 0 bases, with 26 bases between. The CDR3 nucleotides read TGTGCCAGCAGCCTAGGCGGGGGCCCGTGGACTTCAAGCTCTGGAAACACCATATATTTT. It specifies CASSLGGGPWTSSSGNTIYF.

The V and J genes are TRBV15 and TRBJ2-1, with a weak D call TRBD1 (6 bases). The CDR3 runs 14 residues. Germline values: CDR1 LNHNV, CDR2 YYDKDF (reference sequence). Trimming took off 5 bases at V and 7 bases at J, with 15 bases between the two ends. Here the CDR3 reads CATSWGLGSNEQFF. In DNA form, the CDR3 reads TGTGCCACCAGCTGGGGGCTAGGGAGTAATGAGCAGTTCTTC.

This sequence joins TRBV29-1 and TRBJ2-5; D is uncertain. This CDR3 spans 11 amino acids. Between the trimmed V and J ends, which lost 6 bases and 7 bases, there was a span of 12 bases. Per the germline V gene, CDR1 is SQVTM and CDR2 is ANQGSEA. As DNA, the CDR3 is TGCAGCGTCCGCGAAGGGTGGACCCAGTACTTC. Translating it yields CSVREGWTQYF.

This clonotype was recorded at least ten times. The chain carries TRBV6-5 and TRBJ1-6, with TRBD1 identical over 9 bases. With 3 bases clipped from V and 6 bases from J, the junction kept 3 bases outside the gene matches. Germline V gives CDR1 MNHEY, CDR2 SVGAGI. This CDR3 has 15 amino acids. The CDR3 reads CASSYLGQGNSPLHF. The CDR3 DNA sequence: TGTGCCAGCAGTTATCTGGGACAGGGTAATTCACCCCTCCACTTT.